The clone carrying this TCR beta chain was seen just once. Its antigen is undetermined. The data derive from a study of graft-versus-host responses after intestinal transplantation. Study-wide background: As for transplant type, recipients had multivisceral, liver-intestinal, or isolated intestinal grafts.

Study results and limitations: Some patients had graft-donor T cell macrochimerism. In their allografts, the ratios of graft-versus-host to host-versus-graft T cell clones were high. GvH clones turned up in recipient marrow; some had shown up first in ileum or blood.

CDR3 length: 15 amino acids. TCRdb's table, derived via immunoSEQ multiplex PCR, lists solely in-frame clones and lacks some. Among approximately 85,000 clones, around 93% were seen once, and the ten largest hold 7% to 9.5%. The sequence was collected from a human donor who was the organ donor for an intestinal transplant. This rearrangement joins TRBV21-1 to TRBJ1-1; the D segment call TRBD1 is taken from the table without a DNA check. TRBV21-1 is recorded as a pseudogene. The input for sequencing was unstimulated CD8+ T cells sorted from spleen or lymph node cells, taken before transplant. DNA for the CDR3: TGTGCCAGCAGCAGTCTAATCACAGGGAACACTGAAGCTTTCTTT. Encoded protein: CASSSLITGNTEAFF.